Below are 19 T cell receptor beta chains sequenced from a single sample in a study of cytomegalovirus exposure and HLA in healthy donors. The PCR contained 60 Vbeta and 13 Jbeta primers. The protocol was immunoSEQ multiplex PCR, while the TCRdb copy is restricted to in-frame clones and leaves out a portion. The sample features more than 140,000 clones, with about 2% in its top ten. Specimen: PBMCs. These receptors came from a woman between 18 and 29 years old in good health and CMV-seronegative.

This chain links TRBV10-1 with TRBJ2-6; maybe TRBD1 (6 bases). This CDR3 has 15 residues. Per the germline V gene, CDR1 is WNHNN and CDR2 is SYGVQD (reference sequence). Trimming removed 4 bases from V and 4 bases from J, with 11 bases in between. CDR3 DNA: TGCGCCAGCAGTGGAGCCGGGACAGGGGCCAACGTCCTGACTTTC. Amino acids: CASSGAGTGANVLTF.

The rearrangement joins TRBV2 to TRBJ2-3; tentative D call: TRBD1 (6 bases). Trimming took 6 bases from V and 2 from J, leaving 12 bases between them. The CDR3 extends over 14 amino acids. From germline, CDR1 is SNHLY and CDR2 FYNNEI. The DNA for the CDR3 is TGTGCCAGCAGAAACAGGGACATCACAGATACGCAGTATTTT. Its translation: CASRNRDITDTQYF. Full variable domain (remainder filled in from reference TRBV2 and TRBJ2-3): EPEVTQTPSHQVTQMGQEVILRCVPISNHLYFYWYRQILGQKVEFLVSFYNNEISEKSEIFDDQFSVERPDGSNFTLKIRSTKLEDSAMYFCASRNRDITDTQYFGPGTRLTVL.

The genes are TRBV18 and TRBJ1-2; D is perhaps TRBD1 (5 bases). Trimming shortened V by 3 bases and J by 2 bases, and 16 bases separated the two germline ends. The CDR3 totals 16 residues. The V gene's germline CDR1 is KGHSH and CDR2 LQKENI. The CDR3 coding sequence is TGTGCCAGCTCACCGCGGGGGGGGTCCTCAAACTATGGCTACACCTTC. Its protein is CASSPRGGSSNYGYTF.

A remark on this clone: Other DNA sequences in this specimen translate into the identical CDR3. The chain employs TRBV5-1 and TRBJ1-1; the match to TRBD1 covers 11 bases. The CDR3 loop spans 14 amino acids. Looked up from germline, CDR1 is SGHRS and CDR2 is YFSETQ. V shed 4 bases, J shed 4 bases, and the junction held 3 bases outside the gene matches. The CDR3 DNA is TGCGCCAGCAGCCCAGGACAGGGGGCCACTGAAGCTTTCTTT. Residues: CASSPGQGATEAFF.

About this clone: At one end, the junction sequence differs from germline, possibly due to a read error. Other DNA sequences of this sample code for an identical CDR3. V is TRBV13 and J is TRBJ2-7; a weak D match, TRBD2 (6 bases). Germline V CDR1 and CDR2: PRHDT, FYEKMQ (reference sequence). The length of the CDR3 is 14 residues. This chain's CDR3 is CASSLKGEVVEQYF. The DNA of the CDR3 is TGCGCCAGCAGCTTAAAAGGGGAGGTCGTCGAGCAGTACTTC.

The chain employs TRBV5-4 and TRBJ2-1; D unclear. In germline, CDR1 is SGHNT, CDR2 YYREEE (reference sequence). This CDR3 region has 14 residues. With 4 bases removed from V and 5 bases from J, the gap between germline ends came to 13 bases. Here the CDR3 DNA reads TGTGCCAGCAGCCTACCTAATAAAGACAATGAGCAGTTCTTC. Its protein product is CASSLPNKDNEQFF.

The CDR3, as DNA: TGTGCCAGTAGTATAGCTTACACTGAAGCTTTCTTT. Encoded protein: CASSIAYTEAFF. The chain links TRBV19 to TRBJ1-1, with D uncertain. V lost 1 base, J lost 3 bases, and 3 bases lay in between. CDR1 LNHDA and CDR2 SQIVND come from the germline V gene (reference sequence). The CDR3 spans 12 residues.

The chain links TRBV9 to TRBJ1-1; 9 bases fit TRBD1. The CDR3 spans 18 residues. CDR1 is SGDLS, CDR2 YYNGEE, per germline. The V segment lost 0 bases and the J segment 0 bases; nucleotides outside the gene matches: 9. In DNA form, the CDR3 reads TGTGCCAGCAGCGTAGGGCGAGGGACAGGGATCATGAACACTGAAGCTTTCTTT. Translating gives CASSVGRGTGIMNTEAFF.

The chain recombines TRBV9 with TRBJ1-1; 7 nucleotides line up with TRBD1. CDR3 length equals 15 residues. From germline, CDR1 is SGDLS and CDR2 YYNGEE. Unmatched junction bases numbered 6, after V lost 4 bases and J lost 0 bases. The CDR3 loop is CASSLTGDLNTEAFF. The CDR3 region has the DNA TGTGCCAGCAGCCTCACAGGGGACCTGAACACTGAAGCTTTCTTT.

This chain uses TRBV2 with TRBJ2-7, with 11 bases that match TRBD2. The CDR3 consists of 15 residues. The germline V gene has CDR1 SNHLY and CDR2 FYNNEI. The V and J ends lost 9 bases and 2 bases, in that order; junction bases with no gene match: 9. In nucleotides, the CDR3 is TGTGCCAGGGAAGTCGGGACTAGCGGAACCTACGAGCAGTACTTC. Its protein is CAREVGTSGTYEQYF.

The chain combines TRBV11-2 with TRBJ1-1; D gene uncertain. The CDR3 sequence is 13 residues long. Germline V lookup: CDR1 SGHAT, CDR2 FQNNGV. With 0 bases removed from V and 5 bases from J, the gap between germline ends came to 7 bases. The CDR3 region is CASSLDIDTEAFF. The CDR3 nucleotides read TGTGCCAGCAGCTTAGATATAGATACTGAAGCTTTCTTT.

This chain links TRBV28 with TRBJ2-3; 11 nucleotides agree with TRBD1. V was pared by 3 bases and J by 5 bases, with 13 bases of the junction left unmatched. Per the germline V gene, CDR1 is MDHEN and CDR2 is SYDVKM. This CDR3 is built from 18 residues. CDR3 loop: CASSFRSGTGTGGDTQYF. CDR3 DNA sequence: TGTGCCAGCAGTTTTCGATCGGGCACGGGGACAGGGGGAGATACGCAGTATTTT.

The chain combines TRBV6-1 with TRBJ2-7, with D possibly TRBD2 on 5 matching bases. Trimming took 4 bases from V and 3 from J, leaving 10 bases between them. Germline loops: CDR1 MNHNS, CDR2 SASEGT. The CDR3 contains 13 residues. In DNA form, the CDR3 reads TGTGCCAGCAGTGGGCTAGCTGGCTACGAGCAGTACTTC. This codes for CASSGLAGYEQYF.

The CDR3 sequence is CASSIGDRQSEAFF. CDR3 bases: TGTGCCAGCAGTATAGGGGACAGGCAGTCTGAAGCTTTCTTT. J is TRBJ1-1 and V is TRBV28, with 8 bases aligning to TRBD1. Trimming at V came to 5 bases and at J to 6 bases, leaving 8 bases not matched to a gene. The CDR3 has 14 amino acids. Looked up from germline, CDR1 is MDHEN and CDR2 is SYDVKM.

The chain recombines TRBV7-9 with TRBJ2-7; D uncertain. V lost 4 bases to trimming and J lost 5 bases, with 15 bases between them. The CDR3 consists of 14 residues. The V gene's germline CDR1 is SEHNR and CDR2 FQNEAQ (reference sequence). The CDR3 loop is CASSSAALSNEQYF. The CDR3 DNA sequence: TGTGCCAGCAGCTCCGCAGCGTTATCGAACGAGCAGTACTTC.

CDR3 nucleotides: TGTGCCAGTAGTACTCCGGGACTATCCTACGAGCAGTACTTC. This translates into CASSTPGLSYEQYF. V gene TRBV19 combines with J gene TRBJ2-7, with TRBD2 identical over 7 bases. Germline CDR1 reads LNHDA; CDR2 reads SQIVND (reference sequence). V gave up 4 bases and J gave up 1 base; unmatched junction bases: 4. The CDR3 runs to 14 residues.

The rearrangement links TRBV19 to TRBJ2-2, with TRBD1 identical over 9 bases. The J segment lost 6 bases and the V segment lost 4 bases, leaving 3 bases of the junction unmatched. This CDR3 has 14 residues. Germline lookup yields CDR1 LNHDA and CDR2 SQIVND (reference sequence). CDR3 nucleotide sequence: TGTGCCAGTAGTACCGGACAGGGGCCCGGGGAGCTGTTTTTT. This encodes CASSTGQGPGELFF.

CDR3 DNA sequence: TGTGCCAGCAGCGCCGGGACAGGAATTAGGGATGAGCAGTTCTTC. Translation: CASSAGTGIRDEQFF. V gene TRBV9 combines with J gene TRBJ2-1; 8 nucleotides line up with TRBD1. The V segment lost 3 bases and the J segment 8 bases; nucleotides outside the gene matches: 10. The CDR3 runs to 15 residues. Germline V CDR1 and CDR2: SGDLS, YYNGEE.

J is TRBJ2-3 and V is TRBV9; 8 bases align to TRBD2. Germline values: CDR1 SGDLS, CDR2 YYNGEE. The CDR3 consists of 15 residues. After removal of 1 base from V and 5 bases from J, the junction contained 6 bases not matched to a gene. This CDR3 reads CASSVRGRSGDTQYF. The CDR3 DNA is TGTGCCAGCAGCGTACGCGGGAGGTCGGGAGATACGCAGTATTTT.